A single sample gave rise to the 19 T cell receptor delta chains below, sequenced in a study of gamma-delta chains in newborns, infants, children. TCRdb redid clone calling on the reads using CATT. The sample has 5,000 to 7,000 delta-chain clones; 2.6% are singletons. Source material: blood. The receptors were gathered from a child who was a newborn, infant or young child, either healthy, febrile or measles-vaccinated (not recorded which).

The chain couples TRDV1 to TRDJ2; 13 bases are a match to TRDD3. CDR3 length equals 23 residues. Germline CDR1 TSWWSYY, CDR2 QGS. V dropped 0 bases and J dropped 0; count of bases not matched to a gene: 16. CDR3 DNA: TGTGCTCTTGGGGAACTTCTGGTACTGGGGGATACGCTTTCCCCAGCTTTGACAGCACAACTCTTCTTT. This codes for CALGELLVLGDTLSPALTAQLFF.

Sample share makes this clone medium-sized. A much larger clone differs from this one at a single base, so this may be a read error. Other DNA sequences from this sample encode an identical CDR3 as well. The genes are TRDV2 and TRDJ3; TRDD3 aligns across 9 bases. CDR1 and CDR2 from the germline V gene are GEAIGNYY and EKD. The J segment lost 0 bases and the V segment lost 4 bases, leaving 3 bases of the junction unmatched. The CDR3 is 17 amino acids. CDR3 amino acids: CACDYWGSSWDTRQMFF. CDR3 bases: TGTGCCTGTGATTACTGGGGGAGCTCCTGGGACACCCGACAGATGTTTTTC.

This clone was counted between two and nine times. A far more abundant clone sits one base away, making this likely a read error. The same CDR3 is also encoded by other DNA sequences in this sample. The rearrangement uses TRDV2 and TRDJ1; TRDD3 agrees at 11 bases. The CDR3 is 15 amino acids. CDR1 is GEAIGNYY and CDR2 is EKD in the germline V gene. CDR3 in amino acids: CACDLLGDRTDKLIF. The CDR3, as DNA: TGCGCCTGTGACCTACTGGGGGATAGAACCGATAAACTCATCTTT.

This clone was seen only a few times. The protein recorded in TCRdb matches a much larger clone and deviates from this DNA's translation at residue 16, suggesting a read error; the protein here is obtained by translating the DNA. The rearrangement joins TRDV2 to TRDJ3, with 9 bases identical to TRDD3. The CDR3 extends over 18 amino acids. Germline-derived CDR1 and CDR2 are GEAIGNYY and EKD. The CDR3 reads CACDTYWGSSWDTRQLFF. CDR3 bases: TGTGCCTGTGACACCTACTGGGGGAGCTCCTGGGACACCCGACAGTTGTTTTTC.

Judged by abundance, this clone is medium-sized. It differs at one base from a far larger clone, so likely a read error. The chain is built from TRDV2 and TRDJ1; 9 bases are shared with TRDD3. CDR3 length equals 14 residues. Germline V lookup: CDR1 GEAIGNYY, CDR2 EKD. CDR3 nucleotide sequence: TGTGCCTGTGACGTACTGGGGGACACCGATAAACCCATCTTT. The encoded protein is CACDVLGDTDKPIF.

A word on this clone: The TCRdb protein and the DNA translation do not line up at residue 5; the protein shown here was made by translating the DNA. The chain employs TRDV2 and TRDJ3, with 12 bases lining up with TRDD3. This CDR3 spans 17 amino acids. V dropped 2 bases and J dropped 6; count of bases not matched to a gene: 4. The germline V gene has CDR1 GEAIGNYY and CDR2 EKD. The CDR3 DNA is TGTGCCTGTGACAAAGTACTGGGGGATACGGACACCCGACAGATGTTTTTC. Its protein is CACDKVLGDTDTRQMFF.

This clone was observed a handful of times. The protein given by TCRdb reflects a much larger clone and differs at residue 3 from this DNA's translation, likely from a read error; the protein shown is the DNA's translation. The V and J genes are TRDV2 and TRDJ2; 11 nucleotides line up with TRDD3. In germline, CDR1 is GEAIGNYY, CDR2 EKD. The CDR3 is made up of 15 amino acids. CDR3 sequence: CARDTLGDMTAQLFF. The CDR3 nucleotides are TGTGCCCGTGACACACTGGGGGATATGACAGCACAACTCTTCTTT.

Judged by abundance, this clone is medium-sized. The rearrangement links TRDV2 to TRDJ3; 11 positions match TRDD3. Unmatched junction bases numbered 7, after V lost 1 base and J lost 0 bases. This CDR3 is 20 amino acids long. Germline assignment: CDR1 GEAIGNYY and CDR2 EKD. The CDR3 sequence: CACDTAMGDTSSWDTRQMFF. The DNA of the CDR3 is TGTGCCTGTGACACGGCAATGGGGGATACGAGCTCCTGGGACACCCGACAGATGTTTTTC.

This clone was counted between two and nine times. At residue 15, TCRdb's protein disagrees with the DNA translation; the protein shown here derives from the DNA. V and J are TRDV2 and TRDJ3; 11 bases are a match to TRDD3. Germline V gene data show CDR1 as GEAIGNYY and CDR2 as EKD. CDR3 length equals 18 residues. The CDR3 loop is CACDTLGDNSWDTRRMFF. DNA of the CDR3: TGTGCCTGTGACACACTGGGGGATAATTCCTGGGACACCCGACGGATGTTTTTC.

This clone showed up just a few times. The chain links TRDV2 to TRDJ3, with 7 nucleotides matching TRDD3. The CDR3 extends over 19 amino acids. Unmatched junction bases numbered 7, after V lost 0 bases and J lost 0 bases. Germline CDR1 reads GEAIGNYY; CDR2 reads EKD. The CDR3 DNA is TGTGCCTGTGACACCTGGGGGAACATGAGCTCCTGGGACACCCGACAGATGTTTTTC. Protein: CACDTWGNMSSWDTRQMFF.

Of note for this clone: TCRdb records a much larger clone's protein for this DNA, with a difference at residue 4 that likely arises from a read error; the protein given is the translation of the DNA. This rearrangement joins TRDV2 to TRDJ2; TRDD3 matches 7 bases. Trimming at V came to 4 bases and at J to 1 base, leaving 5 bases not matched to a gene. The germline gives CDR1 GEAIGNYY, CDR2 EKD. The CDR3 consists of 15 residues. The CDR3 nucleotides read TGTGCCTGTGAGACCATGGGGGATTTGACAGCACAACTCTTCTTT. Residues: CACETMGDLTAQLFF.

This clone was counted only a few times. This could be a read error, since a much larger clone is one nucleotide away. Other nucleotide sequences from this sample produce the same CDR3. In DNA form, the CDR3 reads TGTGCCTGTGACACCGTAGGGGATACCTCGACAGCACAACTCTTCTTT. This translates into CACDTVGDTSTAQLFF. V and J are TRDV2 and TRDJ2; 8 bases line up with TRDD3. V gave up 0 bases and J gave up 4 bases; unmatched junction bases: 6. The CDR3 has 16 residues. The germline CDR1 and CDR2 sequences are GEAIGNYY and EKD.

The sample holds a few counts of this clone. With a much larger clone just one base away, this may be a read error. The CDR3 loop reads CACDTIGLGDTRSWDTRQMFF. In DNA form, the CDR3 reads TGTGCCTGTGACACCATAGGCCTCGGGGATACGCGCTCCTGGGACACCCGACAGATGTTTTTC. The V and J genes are TRDV2 and TRDJ3; TRDD3 matches at 9 bases. V gave up 0 bases and J gave up 0 bases; unmatched junction bases: 11. Germline V gene data show CDR1 as GEAIGNYY and CDR2 as EKD. The CDR3 covers 21 residues.

Turning to this clone: This likely came from a read error, as a far larger clone is one base away. Other nucleotide sequences from this sample produce the same CDR3. The rearrangement links TRDV2 to TRDJ2; TRDD3 matches 9 bases. The ends lost 1 base at V and 2 bases at J; junction bases unmatched: 4. CDR1 and CDR2 (germline): GEAIGNYY, EKD. CDR3 length equals 16 residues. The chain's CDR3 is CACDTLGEALTAQLFF. CDR3 coding DNA: TGTGCCTGTGACACACTGGGGGAAGCCTTGACAGCACAACTCTTCTTT.

With respect to this clone: This may be a read error, as it is one base from a much larger clone. The same CDR3 also results from other DNA sequences found in this sample. The chain recombines TRDV2 with TRDJ3; 12 positions agree with TRDD3. Germline CDR1 and CDR2: GEAIGNYY and EKD. CDR3 size: 20 residues. After removal of 0 bases from V and 0 bases from J, the junction contained 5 bases not matched to a gene. The CDR3: CACDTGWGIRSSWDTRQMFF. DNA for the CDR3: TGTGCCTGTGACACCGGCTGGGGGATACGGAGCTCCTGGGACACCCGACAGATGTTTTTC.

On this clone itself: Compared with germline, one end of the junction differs, possibly owing to a read error. Other nucleotide sequences in the sample specify the same CDR3. The rearrangement uses TRDV2 and TRDJ1; 8 bases agree with TRDD3. There are 18 residues in the CDR3. Germline CDR1 is GEAIGNYY and CDR2 is EKD. This chain's CDR3 is CACDTLLGDPRYTDKLIF. The CDR3 bases are TGTGCCTGTGACACCCTGCTGGGGGACCCGCGGTACACCGATAAACTTATCTTT.

This clone is medium-sized (0.01 to 0.1%) in the sample. The chain links TRDV2 to TRDJ1; 8 bases map to TRDD3. This CDR3 is 18 amino acids long. V gave up 0 bases and J gave up 0 bases; unmatched junction bases: 11. From germline, CDR1 is GEAIGNYY and CDR2 EKD. CDR3: CACDTVGLGATYTDKLIF. The DNA for the CDR3 is TGTGCCTGTGACACCGTCGGACTGGGGGCTACGTACACCGATAAACTCATCTTT.

As for this clone: Possible read error: a much larger clone is one base away. CDR3 in amino acids: CACDNVLGESSWDTRQMFF. The CDR3, as DNA: TGTGCCTGTGACAACGTACTGGGGGAGAGCTCCTGGGACACCCGACAGATGTTTTTC. The V gene is TRDV2, the J gene TRDJ3, with 9 bases matching TRDD3. Trimming cost V 2 bases and J 0 bases; bases outside gene matches: 7. In germline, CDR1 is GEAIGNYY, CDR2 EKD. CDR3 size: 19 residues.

This clone is large within its sample. Other DNA sequences in this specimen translate into the identical CDR3. The chain uses TRDV2 and TRDJ3, with 7 positions matching TRDD3. Per germline, CDR1 GEAIGNYY and CDR2 EKD. V lost 3 bases and J lost 0; bases outside the gene matches: 1. The CDR3 extends over 16 amino acids. CDR3 region: CACDWGSSWDTRQMFF. The CDR3 region has the DNA TGTGCCTGTGACTGGGGGAGCTCCTGGGACACCCGACAGATGTTTTTC.